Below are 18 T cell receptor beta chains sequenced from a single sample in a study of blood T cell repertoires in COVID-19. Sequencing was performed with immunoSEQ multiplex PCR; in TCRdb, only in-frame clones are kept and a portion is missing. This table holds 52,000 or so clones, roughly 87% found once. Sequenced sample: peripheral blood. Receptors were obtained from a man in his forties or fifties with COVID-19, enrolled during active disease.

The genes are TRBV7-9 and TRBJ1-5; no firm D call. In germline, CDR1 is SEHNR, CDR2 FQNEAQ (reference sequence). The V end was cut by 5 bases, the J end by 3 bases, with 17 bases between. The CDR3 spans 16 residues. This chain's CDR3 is CASSPAGGQPNQPQHF. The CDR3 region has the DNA TGTGCCAGCAGCCCCGCCGGCGGGCAGCCCAATCAGCCCCAGCATTTT.

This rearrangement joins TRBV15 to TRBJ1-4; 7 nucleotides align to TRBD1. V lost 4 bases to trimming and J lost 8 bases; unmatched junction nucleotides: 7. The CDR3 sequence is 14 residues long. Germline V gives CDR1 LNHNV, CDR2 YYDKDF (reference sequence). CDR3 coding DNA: TGTGCCACCAGCACAGGGGGTTTCGGGGAAAAACTGTTTTTT. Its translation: CATSTGGFGEKLFF.

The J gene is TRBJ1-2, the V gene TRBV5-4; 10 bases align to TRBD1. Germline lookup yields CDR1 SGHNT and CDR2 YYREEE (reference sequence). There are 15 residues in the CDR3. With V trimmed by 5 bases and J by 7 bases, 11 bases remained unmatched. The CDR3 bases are TGTGCCAGCAGGGATACTGGGACAGGGGCGGCTGGCTACACCTTC. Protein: CASRDTGTGAAGYTF.

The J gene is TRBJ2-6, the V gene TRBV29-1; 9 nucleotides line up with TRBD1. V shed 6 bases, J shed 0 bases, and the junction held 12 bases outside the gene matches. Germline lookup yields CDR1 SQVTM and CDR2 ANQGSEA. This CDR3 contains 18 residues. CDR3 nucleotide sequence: TGCAGCGTGAAGGGGTTGGGACAGGGAATCTCTGGGGCCAACGTCCTGACTTTC. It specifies CSVKGLGQGISGANVLTF.

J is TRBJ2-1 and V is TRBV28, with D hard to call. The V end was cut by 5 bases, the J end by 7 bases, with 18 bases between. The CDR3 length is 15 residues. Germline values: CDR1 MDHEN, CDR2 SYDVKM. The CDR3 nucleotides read TGTGCCAGCAGTCCCCCCCAGGAAATCATAAATGAGCAGTTCTTC. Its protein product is CASSPPQEIINEQFF.

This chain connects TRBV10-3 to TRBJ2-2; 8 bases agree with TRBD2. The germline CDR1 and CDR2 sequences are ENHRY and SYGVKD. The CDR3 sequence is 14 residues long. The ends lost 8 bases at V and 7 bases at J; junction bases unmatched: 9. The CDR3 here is CAISRRGADGELFF. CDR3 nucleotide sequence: TGTGCCATCTCGAGGCGGGGGGCGGACGGGGAGCTGTTTTTT.

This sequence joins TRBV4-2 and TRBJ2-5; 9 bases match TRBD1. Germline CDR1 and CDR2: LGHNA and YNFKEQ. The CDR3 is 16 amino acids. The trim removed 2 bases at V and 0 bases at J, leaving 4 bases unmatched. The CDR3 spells CASSQTGQGNQETQYF. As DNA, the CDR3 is TGTGCCAGCAGCCAAACGGGACAGGGCAACCAAGAGACCCAGTACTTC.

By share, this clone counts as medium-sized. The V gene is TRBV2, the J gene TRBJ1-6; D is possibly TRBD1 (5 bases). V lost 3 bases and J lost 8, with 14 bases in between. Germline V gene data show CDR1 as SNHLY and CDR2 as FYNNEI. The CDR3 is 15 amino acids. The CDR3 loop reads CASSDDAGIYSPLHF. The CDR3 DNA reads TGTGCCAGCAGTGATGACGCAGGGATTTATTCACCCCTCCACTTT.

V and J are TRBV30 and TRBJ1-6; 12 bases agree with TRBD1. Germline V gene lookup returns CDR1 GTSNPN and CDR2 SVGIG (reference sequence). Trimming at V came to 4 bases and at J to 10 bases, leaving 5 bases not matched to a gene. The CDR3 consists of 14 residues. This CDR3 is CAWTGTGGQSPLHF. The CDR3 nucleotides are TGTGCCTGGACCGGGACAGGGGGCCAGTCACCCCTCCACTTT.

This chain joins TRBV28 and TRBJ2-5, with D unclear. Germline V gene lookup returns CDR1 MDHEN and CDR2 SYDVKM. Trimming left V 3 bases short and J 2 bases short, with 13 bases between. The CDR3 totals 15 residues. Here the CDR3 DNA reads TGTGCCAGCAGTTTGGAGCAGATTGGGCAAGAGACCCAGTACTTC. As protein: CASSLEQIGQETQYF.

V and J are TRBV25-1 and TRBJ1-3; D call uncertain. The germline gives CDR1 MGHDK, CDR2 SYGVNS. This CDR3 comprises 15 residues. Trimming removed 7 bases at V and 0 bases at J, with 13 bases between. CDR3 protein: CASTSHTSSGNTIYF. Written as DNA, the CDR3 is TGTGCCAGCACGTCCCATACTAGCTCTGGAAACACCATATATTTT. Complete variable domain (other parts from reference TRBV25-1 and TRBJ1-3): EADIYQTPRYLVIGTGKKITLECSQTMGHDKMYWYQQDPGMELHLIHYSYGVNSTEKGDLSSESTVSRIRTEHFPLTLESARPSHTSQYLCASTSHTSSGNTIYFGEGSWLTVV.

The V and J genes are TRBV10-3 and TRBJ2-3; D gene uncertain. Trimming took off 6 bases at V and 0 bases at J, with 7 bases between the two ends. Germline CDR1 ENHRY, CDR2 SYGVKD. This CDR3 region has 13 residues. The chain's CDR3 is CAISSQSTDTQYF. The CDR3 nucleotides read TGTGCCATCAGCTCCCAGAGCACAGATACGCAGTATTTT.

CDR3 bases: TGTGCCAGCAGCTTGGGGGTAGCCGGGACAGTTGGAAACACCATATATTTT. Amino acid sequence: CASSLGVAGTVGNTIYF. The rearrangement joins TRBV7-9 to TRBJ1-3; TRBD1 aligns across 7 bases. Germline V CDR1 and CDR2: SEHNR, FQNEAQ (reference sequence). The CDR3 totals 17 residues. V lost 3 bases to trimming and J lost 3 bases; unmatched junction nucleotides: 11.

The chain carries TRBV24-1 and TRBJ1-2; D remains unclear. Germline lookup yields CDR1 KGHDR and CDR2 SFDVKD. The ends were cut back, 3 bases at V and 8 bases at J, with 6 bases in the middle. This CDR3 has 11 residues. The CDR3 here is CATSDVGGYTF. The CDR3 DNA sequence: TGTGCCACCAGTGATGTGGGCGGCTACACCTTC.

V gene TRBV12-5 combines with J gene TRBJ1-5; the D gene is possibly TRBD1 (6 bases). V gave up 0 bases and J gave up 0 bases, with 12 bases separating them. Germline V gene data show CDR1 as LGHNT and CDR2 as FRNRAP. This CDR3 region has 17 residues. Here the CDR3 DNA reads TGTGCTAGTGGTTTGGTACAGTCAGGGGTTAGCAATCAGCCCCAGCATTTT. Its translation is CASGLVQSGVSNQPQHF.

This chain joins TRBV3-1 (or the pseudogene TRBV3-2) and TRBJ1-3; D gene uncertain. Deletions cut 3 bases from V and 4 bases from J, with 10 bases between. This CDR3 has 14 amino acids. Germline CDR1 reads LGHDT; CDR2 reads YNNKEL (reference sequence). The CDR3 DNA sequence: TGTGCCAGCAGCCACGTCAGAACAGGAAACACCATATATTTT. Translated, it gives CASSHVRTGNTIYF.

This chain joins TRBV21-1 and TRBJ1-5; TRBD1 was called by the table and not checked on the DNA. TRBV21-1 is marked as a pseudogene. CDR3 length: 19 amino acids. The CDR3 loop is CASSRTSRDRPLGNQPQHF. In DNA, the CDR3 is TGTGCCAGCAGCCGAACGTCCCGGGACAGGCCCTTAGGCAATCAGCCCCAGCATTTT.

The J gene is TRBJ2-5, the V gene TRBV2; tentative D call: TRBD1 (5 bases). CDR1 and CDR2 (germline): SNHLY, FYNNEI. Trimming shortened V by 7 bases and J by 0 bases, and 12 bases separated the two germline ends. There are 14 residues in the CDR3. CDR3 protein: CASIQQAYQETQYF. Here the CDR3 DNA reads TGTGCCAGCATCCAACAGGCTTACCAAGAGACCCAGTACTTC.